This T cell receptor (beta chain) was retrieved from a study of T cell changes during pregnancy in multiple sclerosis. This CDR3 has 15 amino acids. The trim removed 5 bases at V and 2 bases at J, leaving 7 bases unmatched. CDR1 SGHDN and CDR2 FVKESK come from the germline V gene. TCRdb keeps only in-frame clones here, not all; method: immunoSEQ multiplex PCR. Of around 58,000 clones in the sample, about 90% were seen once. V gene TRBV14 combines with J gene TRBJ2-3; 7 bases align to TRBD2. The source is a female donor in good health, enrolled as a control in a pregnancy study. The sample consisted of CD4+ T cells from peripheral blood mononuclear cells, taken after pregnancy. The CDR3 DNA follows: TGTGCCAGCAGCACAAGACTAGCTGACACAGATACGCAGTATTTT. It codes for CASSTRLADTDTQYF.